This paragraph covers one T cell receptor (beta chain) sequence. No antigen is known for it. The CDR3 has 14 residues. Per the germline V gene, CDR1 is DFQATT and CDR2 is SNEGSKA (reference sequence). Trimming took off 3 bases at V and 7 bases at J, with 16 bases between the two ends. TCRdb itself ran the RT-PCR reads through MiXCR, one entry per CDR3 protein. The sample records about 14,000 distinct CDR3 sequences, about 88% being singletons. The record originates from a study of yellow fever vaccine responses in identical twins. Study findings and constraints: Each twin's T cell response to the vaccine was reported to look partly convergent and partly personalized.

The receptor comes from a woman aged 18-35 years who received the yellow fever vaccine. This sequence joins TRBV20-1 and TRBJ2-1; D is possibly TRBD1 or TRBD2 (5 bases each). Material: T cells from blood (PBMCs), unsorted or a sorted subset (not recorded which), obtained before or after yellow fever vaccination (not recorded which). The CDR3 DNA reads TGCAGTGCTAGGCCACAGATGGGGGTAAATGAGCAGTTCTTC. Protein product: CSARPQMGVNEQFF.